This T cell receptor beta chain was sequenced for a study of neurological immune-mediated disorders (dated by TCRdb to the late 2010s). In the study overall: The study compared peripheral blood TCR-beta repertoires of HTLV-I-associated myelopathy (HAM/TSP) patients, multiple sclerosis patients and healthy controls using UMI-based sequencing. Alongside PBMC samples, the set of 80 to 130 TCR-beta libraries contained longitudinal samples, technical triplicates, and paired CD4+ and CD8+ T-cell subsets that had been sorted. Technical triplicate libraries were sequenced to precisely calculate how much the frequency of each individual clone varied. The cohort included roughly 71 subjects: roughly 14 with HAM/TSP, about 34 with multiple sclerosis, and about 20 healthy controls.

As encoded in the germline V gene, CDR1 is SNHLY while CDR2 is FYNNEI. The CDR3 contains 15 residues, cysteine and phenylalanine counted. This entry keeps only the CDR3 DNA: 45 bases, framed from base 1. To synthesize cDNA, template-switch 5'RACE was performed with a primer carrying a 10-nucleotide random unique molecular identifier so that each TCR transcript was tagged. Every sequencing run covered 15-18 subjects and yielded more than 160 million TCR-beta sequences. Total RNA was extracted with the RNeasy kit. Using the KAPA Real-time Library Amplification kit, TCR-beta VDJ regions were amplified with primers for the TCR constant region and the 5'RACE anchor. Sample indexes and Illumina adaptors were added in a first PCR, and a second PCR then increased library yield. After Ampure bead purification, the roughly 650 bp TCR product was size-selected on a 2% E-gel SizeSelection system. Before pooling, libraries had their quality checked on a Bioanalyzer, their concentration measured with Qubit, and their quantity determined with the Kapa Library Quantification kit. Libraries were sequenced paired-end 2 x 150 bp on an Illumina HiSeq 2500. To increase sequence diversity, about 25-31% phiX was spiked into each library pool. From the authors' description of their analysis: The quality-filtered reads were processed with the UMI-based MiGEC pipeline, whose error correction step removed more than 85% of the raw TCR sequences. IMGT germline references were used for aligning VDJ genes, and each clonotype was defined as a unique CDR3 amino acid sequence together with its V-J genes. Clonal expansion, Shannon diversity and CDR3 relatedness (CalcPairwiseDistances, ClusterSamples) were evaluated with VDJtools, and phylogenetic trees were built with CLCbio workbench. Using coefficient-of-variation modelling across technical triplicates, the study counted a clone as expanded if it had at least 8 unique UMIs. Using fastp trimming at Q25 and MiXCR clonotype assembly, TCRdb reanalyzed the public sequencing data and kept in-frame beta chains. Rows merge per CDR3 protein into single entries with the most common DNA and genes. V and J calls and clone size were set by TCRdb, not the authors. The sample profile shows roughly 57,000 distinct CDR3 sequences; 20% to 30% of them were found once. The top ten constitute about 4.6% of the sample.

Interpreted using the paper, the time point label stands for: technical triplicate 2. Unsorted PBMC libraries were generated from 2 million PBMCs stored in RNAlater at -80 °C until RNA extraction. Peripheral blood was subjected to Ficoll-Hypaque density gradient centrifugation to isolate PBMCs, which were then cryopreserved in liquid nitrogen. Note on this clonotype: Its cognate antigen has yet to be identified. The junction departs from the called germline gene at one end, perhaps through a read error.

The research as a whole found: Expanded clones from different subjects shared no identical CDR3 amino acid sequences, which suggests that TCR-beta repertoires were private in all groups. TCR clonal expansion was highest in HAM/TSP patients and lowest in MS patients, with MS patients falling below even healthy controls.

The receptor chain draws on TRBV2 and TRBJ2-2, with 8 middle bases fitting TRBD2. This sequence was found in a man between 60 and 75 years old with HTLV-1-associated myelopathy (HAM/TSP). Sequencing used PBMCs. CDR3 loop: CASSAGLGQTGVLFF. The DNA sequence is TGTGCCAGCAGCGCGGGACTAGGTCAAACCGGGGTGCTGTTTTTT.